Below, 23 T cell receptor beta chains from the same sample are listed, as sequenced in a study of PD-L1 blockade in urothelial cancer. Here immunoSEQ multiplex PCR was the method, and the copy in TCRdb shows in-frame clones only, minus some. Here the sample spans 95,000 to 130,000 clones, roughly 91% being singletons. Time point in this sample: peripheral blood 6 weeks after treatment start. The source material was PBMCs, sampled around atezolizumab (anti-PD-L1) treatment. The receptors were sampled from a man in his sixties with urothelial cancer.

V and J are TRBV27 and TRBJ2-3; D unresolved. CDR1 is MNHEY and CDR2 is SMNVEV in the germline V gene (reference sequence). The length of the CDR3 is 13 residues. The V gene lost 3 bases and the J gene lost 1 base, with 5 bases spanning the gap. The CDR3 region is CASSLGGTDTQYF. The CDR3, as DNA: TGTGCCAGCAGTTTGGGCGGCACAGATACGCAGTATTTT.

The chain is built from TRBV28 and TRBJ1-5; 12 bases align to TRBD1. V shed 6 bases, J shed 6 bases, and the junction held 3 bases outside the gene matches. Germline CDR1 reads MDHEN; CDR2 reads SYDVKM. The CDR3 consists of 14 residues. The CDR3 bases are TGTGCCAGCAGGGGACAGGGGGCTTCTCAGCCCCAGCATTTT. Protein: CASRGQGASQPQHF. The full variable domain, with the rest looked up from reference TRBV28 and TRBJ1-5, is DVKVTQSSRYLVKRTGEKVFLECVQDMDHENMFWYRQDPGLGLRLIYFSYDVKMKEKGDIPEGYSVSREKKERFSLILESASTNQTSMYLCASRGQGASQPQHFGDGTRLSIL.

This clone was found a few times. This chain joins TRBV4-1 and TRBJ2-7, with a tentative D call TRBD2 (5 bases). Trimming stripped 1 base from V and 0 bases from J, with 16 bases between. This CDR3 has 17 amino acids. Looked up from germline, CDR1 is MGHRA and CDR2 is YSYEKL. The CDR3 loop reads CASSQGLGTGSSYEQYF. In DNA form, the CDR3 reads TGCGCCAGCAGCCAAGGTCTGGGTACTGGGAGCTCCTACGAGCAGTACTTC.

The V call is TRBV30, the J call TRBJ2-4, with unresolved D. CDR3 length equals 12 residues. Germline assignment: CDR1 GTSNPN and CDR2 SVGIG (reference sequence). Trimming took 5 bases from V and 11 from J, leaving 16 bases between them. CDR3 sequence (DNA): TGTGCCTGGGCCCCAGGCCCGGCCCTTCAGTACTTC. Protein product: CAWAPGPALQYF.

The J gene is TRBJ1-1, the V gene TRBV6-5; 11 bases align to TRBD1. Per germline, CDR1 MNHEY and CDR2 SVGAGI. V dropped 10 bases and J dropped 4; count of bases not matched to a gene: 11. The CDR3 is made up of 15 amino acids. The CDR3 region is CATENPGQGGTEAFF. CDR3 DNA: TGTGCCACAGAAAACCCGGGACAGGGGGGCACTGAAGCTTTCTTT.

The CDR3 here is CASSYSAGPPDTQYF. For the CDR3, the DNA is TGTGCCAGCAGTTACTCTGCGGGACCCCCAGATACGCAGTATTTT. This chain joins TRBV6-5 and TRBJ2-3; possible D gene TRBD2, 6 bases. The germline V and J ends were trimmed by 0 bases and 4 bases, with 11 bases remaining between them. Germline V gives CDR1 MNHEY, CDR2 SVGAGI. This CDR3 contains 15 residues.

This clone is a singleton in its sample. The chain combines TRBV2 with TRBJ2-1; D is possibly TRBD2 (6 bases). The CDR3 runs 14 residues. Trimming removed 8 bases from V and 5 bases from J, with 16 bases in between. Germline lookup yields CDR1 SNHLY and CDR2 FYNNEI. The CDR3 nucleotides read TGTGCCAGCCGGGGCGGGACTGGGCACAATGAGCAGTTCTTC. Protein sequence: CASRGGTGHNEQFF.

The chain links TRBV19 to TRBJ2-1, with D tentatively TRBD1 (6 bases). CDR3 length: 12 residues. Trimming cost V 3 bases and J 9 bases, with 9 bases left between them. Germline CDR1 LNHDA, CDR2 SQIVND (reference sequence). In DNA, the CDR3 is TGTGCCAGTAGTATGATAGGGGGTGAGCAGTTCTTC. It is translated as CASSMIGGEQFF.

V gene TRBV5-1 combines with J gene TRBJ2-7; 13 nucleotides agree with TRBD2. The CDR3 is made up of 18 amino acids. The V gene end was trimmed by 0 bases and the J gene end by 0 bases; junction bases not matched to a gene: 6. Germline V lookup: CDR1 SGHRS, CDR2 YFSETQ. CDR3 residues: CASSLEWTSGSSSYEQYF. CDR3 nucleotide sequence: TGCGCCAGCAGCTTGGAATGGACTAGCGGGAGTTCCTCCTACGAGCAGTACTTC.

This clone was detected only once. The chain joins TRBV9 to TRBJ2-2; 8 nucleotides match TRBD2. Germline V lookup: CDR1 SGDLS, CDR2 YYNGEE. The J segment lost 3 bases and the V segment lost 3 bases, leaving 7 bases of the junction unmatched. The CDR3 totals 16 residues. The CDR3 spells CASSAGLADYTGELFF. CDR3 nucleotides: TGTGCCAGCAGCGCCGGACTAGCCGACTACACCGGGGAGCTGTTTTTT.

The genes are TRBV27 and TRBJ2-2; 12 bases are a match to TRBD2. This CDR3 spans 18 amino acids. V was pared by 5 bases and J by 6 bases, with 13 bases of the junction left unmatched. The V gene's germline CDR1 is MNHEY and CDR2 SMNVEV (reference sequence). Here the CDR3 DNA reads TGTGCCAGCAGTCTACGCTTTCTAGCGGGAGGGCCTCCCGGGGAGCTGTTTTTT. Amino acids: CASSLRFLAGGPPGELFF.

The V and J genes are TRBV2 and TRBJ2-5, with a tentative D call TRBD1 (6 bases). The CDR3 is made up of 14 amino acids. Trimming removed 10 bases at V and 0 bases at J, with 15 bases between. Germline V gene data show CDR1 as SNHLY and CDR2 as FYNNEI. CDR3: CAITTRDNQETQYF. The CDR3 region has the DNA TGTGCCATAACGACCCGGGACAACCAAGAGACCCAGTACTTC.

The J gene is TRBJ2-1, the V gene TRBV19; 7 bases are shared with TRBD1. The CDR3 covers 15 residues. J gave up 1 base and V 7 bases, and 7 bases lay outside the gene matches. Looked up from germline, CDR1 is LNHDA and CDR2 is SQIVND (reference sequence). The CDR3 DNA reads TGTGCCAGTACCACCGGGACAGTGTCCTACAATGAGCAGTTCTTC. Amino acid sequence: CASTTGTVSYNEQFF. Full variable domain (outside the CDR3, taken from reference TRBV19 and TRBJ2-1): DGGITQSPKYLFRKEGQNVTLSCEQNLNHDAMYWYRQDPGQGLRLIYYSQIVNDFQKGDIAEGYSVSREKKESFPLTVTSAQKNPTAFYLCASTTGTVSYNEQFFGPGTRLTVL.

V and J are TRBV5-1 and TRBJ2-5, with 12 nucleotides matching TRBD1. CDR1 is SGHRS, CDR2 YFSETQ, per germline. The V and J ends lost 4 bases and 4 bases, in that order; junction bases with no gene match: 8. The CDR3 runs to 16 residues. DNA for the CDR3: TGCGCCAGCAGCAAGACCGGGACAGGGGGCTTAGAGACCCAGTACTTC. This sequence encodes CASSKTGTGGLETQYF.

V usage is TRBV7-8 and J usage is TRBJ1-4; 8 bases match TRBD1. V dropped 0 bases and J dropped 6; count of bases not matched to a gene: 6. The CDR3 loop spans 16 amino acids. Looked up from germline, CDR1 is SGHVS and CDR2 is FQNEAQ. CDR3 sequence: CASSLAPGGVYEKLFF. The CDR3, as DNA: TGTGCCAGCAGCTTAGCCCCAGGGGGCGTCTATGAAAAACTGTTTTTT.

This chain joins TRBV5-1 and TRBJ2-5; possible D gene TRBD2, 5 bases. CDR1 and CDR2 from the germline V gene are SGHRS and YFSETQ. V was shortened by 3 bases and J by 1 base, with 10 bases between the two germline ends. This CDR3 region has 14 residues. The CDR3 region has the DNA TGCGCCAGCAGCTGGTCGGGAATCCAAGAGACCCAGTACTTC. It encodes CASSWSGIQETQYF.

The V and J genes are TRBV30 and TRBJ2-7, with D perhaps matching TRBD1 (6 bases). This CDR3 has 12 amino acids. The germline gives CDR1 GTSNPN, CDR2 SVGIG (reference sequence). V lost 4 bases and J lost 2, with 9 bases in between. CDR3 DNA sequence: TGTGCCTGGAACAGGGCGACCTACGAGCAGTACTTC. Protein sequence: CAWNRATYEQYF.

The gene calls are TRBV6-1 and TRBJ2-1; D may be TRBD2 (6 bases). CDR1 is MNHNS, CDR2 SASEGT, per germline. V shed 11 bases and J shed 9 bases, with 20 bases lying between them. The CDR3 runs to 13 residues. CDR3 in amino acids: CARAAHLGGEQFF. The CDR3 DNA reads TGTGCCCGCGCCGCCCACCTGGGGGGTGAGCAGTTCTTC.

This clone was detected only once. The genes are TRBV7-8 and TRBJ1-4, with 8 bases matching TRBD1. The CDR3 is 14 amino acids. Germline CDR1 reads SGHVS; CDR2 reads FQNEAQ. J lost 8 bases, V lost 5 bases, and 7 bases had no gene match. This chain's CDR3 is CASSPRDRSEKLFF. CDR3 sequence (DNA): TGTGCCAGCAGCCCCCGGGACAGGTCCGAAAAACTGTTTTTT.

This clone was seen only a few times. This sequence joins TRBV2 and TRBJ2-5; D gene ambiguous. V shed 3 bases and J shed 5 bases, with 13 bases lying between them. The germline CDR1 and CDR2 sequences are SNHLY and FYNNEI. This CDR3 has 14 amino acids. The CDR3 is CASSDLVVGETQYF. The DNA for the CDR3 is TGTGCCAGCAGTGACCTGGTCGTCGGGGAGACCCAGTACTTC.

The chain uses TRBV9 and TRBJ2-1; D possibly corresponds to TRBD1 (5 bases). The germline V gene encodes CDR1 SGDLS and CDR2 YYNGEE. The CDR3 has 17 residues. V was shortened by 0 bases and J by 0 bases, with 13 bases between the two germline ends. CDR3 amino acids: CASSVEYWGSSYNEQFF. As DNA, the CDR3 is TGTGCCAGCAGCGTAGAATATTGGGGCAGCTCCTACAATGAGCAGTTCTTC.

The V call is TRBV6-1, the J call TRBJ1-5, with D unresolved. V lost 2 bases, J lost 5 bases, and 13 bases lay in between. This CDR3 has 15 residues. Germline V CDR1 and CDR2: MNHNS, SASEGT. CDR3 sequence reads: CASSERIWSDQPQHF. CDR3 DNA: TGTGCCAGCAGTGAACGCATTTGGTCAGATCAGCCCCAGCATTTT.

V and J are TRBV9 and TRBJ2-7; D gene ambiguous. In germline, CDR1 is SGDLS, CDR2 YYNGEE. The CDR3 consists of 15 residues. V was cut by 0 bases and J by 2 bases, with 12 bases left in between. CDR3 DNA sequence: TGTGCCAGCAGCGTAGGAGTTGGTCAAGCCTACGAGCAGTACTTC. Translated: CASSVGVGQAYEQYF.